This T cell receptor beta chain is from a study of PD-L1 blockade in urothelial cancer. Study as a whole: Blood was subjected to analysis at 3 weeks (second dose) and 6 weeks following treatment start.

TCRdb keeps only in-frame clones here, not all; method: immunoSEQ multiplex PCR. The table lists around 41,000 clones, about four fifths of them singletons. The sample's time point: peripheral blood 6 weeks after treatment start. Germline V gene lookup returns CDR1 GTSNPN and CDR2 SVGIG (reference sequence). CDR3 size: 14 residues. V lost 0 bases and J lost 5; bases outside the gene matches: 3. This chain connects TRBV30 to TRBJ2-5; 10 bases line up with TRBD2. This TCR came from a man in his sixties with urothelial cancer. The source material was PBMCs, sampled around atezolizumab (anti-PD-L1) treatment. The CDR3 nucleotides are TGTGCCTGGAGTGTAGCGGGGGGGCAGGAGACCCAGTACTTC. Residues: CAWSVAGGQETQYF.